The present entry profiles one T cell receptor beta chain with its context. Its matching antigen is unknown. Clones were sequenced by immunoSEQ multiplex PCR, and TCRdb holds only the in-frame ones, with some missing. The sample lists approximately 71,000 clones, roughly 80% occurring once. These data originate in a study of OX40 agonist ivuxolimab in advanced cancers. Study in general: Across the patients, intravenous ivuxolimab was delivered every 2 weeks at 0.01 to 10 mg/kg. The dose-escalation cohort was roughly 84% male, with a mean age of about 58 years, ranging about 20 to 85.

Findings and limits, study-wide: At 0.1 to 3.0 mg/kg and by week 6, clonal expansion occurred in CD4+ and CD8+ blood T cells.

Systemic immunosuppression or a history of autoimmune disease excluded patients. This CDR3 has 14 residues. The V end lost 7 bases, the J end lost 4 bases, and 16 bases lay between the germline ends. Germline values: CDR1 MNHEY, CDR2 SVGAGI. The J gene is TRBJ1-2, the V gene TRBV6-5; D is possibly TRBD1 (6 bases). The TCR comes from an adult with an advanced solid tumor such as melanoma, head and neck, liver or kidney cancer. The sample consisted of CD4+ or CD8+ T cells sorted from blood, taken in a trial of the OX40 agonist ivuxolimab. The CDR3 spells CASTYGGGSYGYTF. CDR3 nucleotides: TGTGCCAGCACCTATGGGGGCGGGAGCTATGGCTACACCTTC.